This TCR beta chain was recorded in a study of T cells after yellow fever vaccination. General study results and limits: In post-booster samples, most primary-vaccination clones reappeared (approximately 96% CD4, approximately 91% CD8). Peaking on day 5 versus 15, the secondary response was faster but weaker.

This clonotype was seen a handful of times. Per the germline V gene, CDR1 is SEHNR and CDR2 is FQNEAQ (reference sequence). The V end was cut by 5 bases, the J end by 8 bases, with 10 bases between. This CDR3 region has 12 residues. The authors made TCR cDNA by 5'RACE template switching, adding a universal primer site and UMIs. MiXCR, run by TCRdb on the 5' RACE reads, gives a single entry per CDR3 protein. The data show some 96,000 distinct CDR3 sequences, with about 8.8% seen just once and roughly 17% held by the top ten. This specimen consisted of CD8+ T cells not binding an NS4B(214-222) dextramer, sorted from PBMCs, obtained less than 16 days after the first yellow fever vaccination. The gene calls are TRBV7-9 and TRBJ2-1; no clear D gene. This TCR derives from a man younger than 35 who received the YFV17D yellow fever vaccine. CDR3 in DNA: TGTGCCAGCAGCCCACGCACGGATGAGCAGTTCTTC. Translation: CASSPRTDEQFF.